Given below is one T cell receptor (beta chain) in context. The target of this receptor is not known. No much larger clonotype is one base removed from it; base qualities were not supplied. The data are from a study of cytomegalovirus exposure and HLA in healthy donors (TCRdb year 2017). The study in broad terms: An earlier analysis of more than 550 of the donors reported around 280 Gb of sequence data and about 120 million unique TCR beta sequences obtained from about 179 million T cells. To predict cytomegalovirus infection status, the study brought together high-throughput TCR immunosequencing, statistical association of individual TCRs with disease status, and machine learning. The study aimed to test whether cataloging public T cell receptors could reveal signatures of past pathogen exposure. The number of donors typed differed by locus, with roughly 620-630 for A, B, C, DRB1 and DQB1, around 560 for DQA1, approximately 570 for DPA1, and under 490 for DPB1. An early release that covered 500 to 800 HLA-typed donors contained approximately 300 gigabases of sequencing data and tens of millions of unique TCR sequences. All discovery cohort repertoires had been generated on a single sequencing platform. Donor age, sex, ethnicity and CMV serostatus were compiled together with the repertoire data. In a later genetic analysis, genome-wide SNP genotypes for about three fifths of the roughly 670 donors were used, and that subset was treated as a discovery cohort. Among a few hundred genotyped donors of the cohort, an average of 235,054 unique TCR beta nucleotide sequences were sequenced per donor, about a sixth of them non-productive. In an earlier analysis of over 550 of the donors, high-throughput TCR beta sequencing was used to judge whether each TCR beta V gene segment behaved as functional or pseudogenic. A later analysis re-analyzed previously published TCR beta repertoires from roughly 600 donors and added high-resolution HLA genotyping to study TCR occurrence patterns. Using immunosequencing, the study profiled T cell repertoires from 666 subjects and related those repertoires to cytomegalovirus serostatus. The later analysis used no new phenotypic data to find candidate immune exposures, relying instead on TCR beta sequences and their occurrence across donors. Both class I and class II loci were covered by HLA typing, at four-digit resolution. Besides the first cohort of more than 650 subjects, a separate validation cohort made up of about 120 different subjects was used. Among the roughly 430 genotyped donors, 81% belonged to the genetic ancestry cluster associated with self-reported Caucasian donors. About 5 DR-DQ haplotypes were handled as single units for association and clustering, since linkage in the cohort was strong. The investigation overall reported the following: For the cohort, immune exposure information was limited to CMV serostatus. In a later genetic analysis, fewer N-insertions in productive TCRs were reported among donors in an Asian-associated ancestry cluster than the 666-donor mean. The study listed 150 to 200 TCR beta chains as associated with cytomegalovirus. Assigning TCR associations to individual alleles was difficult when HLA alleles, especially DR and DQ, strongly co-occurred. In both the original and validation cohorts, the classifier was reported to diagnose cytomegalovirus status with high specificity and sensitivity. Linkage disequilibrium might explain the correlated functional status among segregating V segments, but an unknown experimental factor could not be ruled out. A few of the identified cytomegalovirus-associated TCR beta chains were confirmed in vitro to be specific for cytomegalovirus antigens. Sequencing depth was assumed to be roughly uniform across donors in the presence/absence analyses, though that assumption may not hold. In a later analysis, the rate of TCR association differed among HLA loci, with DRB1 alleles having the most associated TCRs and HLA-C alleles having the fewest. Because some donors lacked HLA typing at each locus, the association tests relied only on the typed subset. The authors suggested that the approach could potentially be generalized to other disease states and immunological phenotypes. A later analysis found that most CMV-associated TCR beta chains appeared HLA-restricted, with HLA associations seemingly driven largely by CMV exposure. The sequencing pipeline was judged likely to have produced a cluster of highly shared sequence variants as a technical artifact. Several of the top co-occurrence clusters appeared to be linked to parvovirus B19, influenza, CMV and Epstein-Barr virus, according to a later analysis. An association between a missense DCLRE1C variant and V-gene and J-gene trimming of TCR beta chains was found in a later genetic analysis and replicated in an independent cohort. In an earlier analysis of approximately 590 of the donors, most TCR beta V segments appeared in productive rearrangements about 90% or about 30% of the time, broadly matching IMGT annotations. Only TCR beta chains were sequenced in this cohort, and the absence of alpha or paired-chain data limited detectable features. Some IMGT-functional V segments, including TRBV6-2 and TRBV6-3, could not be distinguished by the 87-base-pair reads and were therefore excluded. Over 15 rarely observed V segments, including chromosome 9 orphons, were excluded from the earlier analysis of just under 600 of the donors because counts were too low. Specific HLA alleles were associated with 15,000 to 20,000 TCR beta sequences at a false discovery rate of 0.05 in a later analysis. A later analysis found that HLA-associated TCR beta chains were more clonally expanded and had lower generation probabilities than equally common non-associated chains. Across donors, most TCR sequences were observed very rarely, whereas some public TCRs were present in many individuals. A further reported finding was that TCR beta sequences accurately predicted the HLA-A and HLA-B alleles for most subjects in the first cohort.

The CDR3 measures 16 amino acids from cysteine to phenylalanine. Only the CDR3 portion is preserved as DNA: 48 bases, with reading frame beginning at the first base. Ends trimmed: V by 1 base, J by 2 bases; bases unmatched to a gene: 5. Looking up the germline V gene (reference sequence) yields CDR1 SEHNR and CDR2 FQNEAQ. The library was prepared using the immunoSEQ multiplex PCR assay. The multiplex PCR relied on a mix of 60 forward primers for TCR Vbeta segments and 13 reverse primers for TCR Jbeta segments. A multiplex PCR assay on genomic DNA amplified the CDR3 region of rearranged TCR beta genes. The Illumina HiSeq System was used to sequence the amplified TCR beta libraries as 87-base-pair reads. On the study's bioinformatics: In a later analysis, 80 million or so unique TCR beta chains were counted across the 666 repertoires, and around 10 million of these chains were shared by at least two donors. Raw reads were error-corrected and collapsed into unique sequences by a nearest-neighbor algorithm in which closely related sequences were merged to remove PCR and sequencing errors. V, D and J gene segments were assigned by aligning CDR3 sequences to IMGT reference sequences. For a sequence to be retained, a match of at least six nucleotides to both a V gene segment and a J gene segment was required. A rearrangement counted as productive if the CDR3 had no stop codons and remained in frame with V and J, and every other rearrangement counted as non-productive. Following IMGT convention, CDR3 was defined as the stretch from the second conserved V-encoded cysteine to the conserved J-encoded phenylalanine. Sequences without an unambiguous match to a single V gene segment were excluded from the earlier analysis of a few hundred of the donors. An earlier analysis of some 500 of the donors classified V segments as functional when productive rearrangements were above 56.7% and as segregating when the standard deviation between donors was above 5%. A statistical classification framework was developed to diagnose cytomegalovirus status using the catalog of TCR beta chain sequences. In a later analysis, V and J genes were assigned by comparing TCR nucleotide sequences against IMGT/GENE-DB human TR gene sequences. The TCRdist pipeline was used in a later analysis to assign CDR3 sequences and most-parsimonious VDJ recombination scenarios. A later analysis defined each TCR beta chain by its CDR3 amino acid sequence plus V-gene family, and excluded reads lacking a unique V-gene family. To address suspected cross-contamination and a sequencing artifact, a later analysis removed around 590 highly shared, low-generation-probability nucleotide sequences. In a later analysis, a clonal expansion index was calculated for each public chain from normalized within-repertoire ranks of inferred template counts. A later analysis computed generation probabilities with a VDJ recombination model fitted to out-of-frame rearrangements, and checked the results against IGoR. Hypergeometric tests were used in a later analysis to score TCR-TCR, TCR-HLA and TCR-CMV co-occurrence, with a repertoire-size bias correction applied to the TCR pairs. False discovery rates were estimated in a later analysis by permuting HLA or CMV assignments 20 times. In a later analysis, co-occurring TCRs were grouped using DBSCAN, with TCRdist sequence similarity added in when clustering inside HLA-allele-positive subsets. For co-occurrence clustering, repertoires with fewer than 30,000 or more than 120,000 public chains were excluded, along with about five repertoires with anomalous nucleotide sharing. Not all clones reach the TCRdb copy of this immuneACCESS table, which keeps in-frame sequences only. Checked studies attribute under half of the gap to unresolved V genes and leave the rest unexplained. V, J and clone size are taken as reported in that table, and D and trimming were inferred from the DNA itself. The sample records about 180,000 clones, 82% of which are singletons. The top ten clonotypes cover 1.5% of the sample.

The cohort comprised 666 healthy bone marrow donors. All cohort members were sampled while nominally healthy, although unrecorded immune exposures were likely present. The donor was CMV seronegative and was included in the group of 352 seronegative cohort members. A peripheral blood sample was collected from each donor, and TCR beta sequencing was performed on peripheral blood mononuclear cells. The Qiagen DNeasy Blood Extraction Kit was used to extract genomic DNA from the blood cell samples. The chain employs TRBV7-9 and TRBJ2-7; TRBD2 aligns with 10 central bases. The source material was PBMCs. This receptor was obtained from a man aged 35-49 years in good health and CMV-seronegative. The encoded CDR3 is CASSLEGTSDPYEQYF. The nucleotide sequence reads as follows: TGTGCCAGCAGCTTAGAGGGGACTAGCGATCCCTACGAGCAGTACTTC.